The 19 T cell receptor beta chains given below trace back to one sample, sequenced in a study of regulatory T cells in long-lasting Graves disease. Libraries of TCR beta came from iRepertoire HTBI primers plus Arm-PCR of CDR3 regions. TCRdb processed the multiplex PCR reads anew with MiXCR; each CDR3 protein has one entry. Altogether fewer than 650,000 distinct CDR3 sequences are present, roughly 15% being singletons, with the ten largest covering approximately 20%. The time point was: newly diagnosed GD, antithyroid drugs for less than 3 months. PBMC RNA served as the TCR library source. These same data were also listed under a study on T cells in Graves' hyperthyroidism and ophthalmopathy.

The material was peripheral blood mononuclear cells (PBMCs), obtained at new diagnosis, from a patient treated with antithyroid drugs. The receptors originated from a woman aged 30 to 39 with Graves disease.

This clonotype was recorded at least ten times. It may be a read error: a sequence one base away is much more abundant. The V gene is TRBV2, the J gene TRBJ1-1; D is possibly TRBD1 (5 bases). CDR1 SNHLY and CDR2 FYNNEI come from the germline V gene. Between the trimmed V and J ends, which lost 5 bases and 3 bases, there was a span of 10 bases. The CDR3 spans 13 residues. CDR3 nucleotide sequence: TGTGCCAGCAGTATGGGGGGAGACACTGAAGCTTTCTTT. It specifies CASSMGGDTEAFF. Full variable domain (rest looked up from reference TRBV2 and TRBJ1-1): EPEVTQTPSHQVTQMGQEVILRCVPISNHLYFYWYRQILGQKVEFLVSFYNNEISEKSEIFDDQFSVERPDGSNFTLKIRSTKLEDSAMYFCASSMGGDTEAFFGQGTRLTVV.

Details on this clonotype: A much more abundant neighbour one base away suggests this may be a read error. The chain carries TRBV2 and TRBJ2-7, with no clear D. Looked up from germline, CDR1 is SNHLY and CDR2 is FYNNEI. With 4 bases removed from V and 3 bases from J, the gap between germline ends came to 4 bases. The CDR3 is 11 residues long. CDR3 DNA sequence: TGTGCCAGCAGTGCCAACTACGAGCAGTACTTC. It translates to CASSANYEQYF. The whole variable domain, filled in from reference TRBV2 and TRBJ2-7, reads EPEVTQTPSHQVTQMGQEVILRCVPISNHLYFYWYRQILGQKVEFLVSFYNNEISEKSEIFDDQFSVERPDGSNFTLKIRSTKLEDSAMYFCASSANYEQYFGPGTRLTVT.

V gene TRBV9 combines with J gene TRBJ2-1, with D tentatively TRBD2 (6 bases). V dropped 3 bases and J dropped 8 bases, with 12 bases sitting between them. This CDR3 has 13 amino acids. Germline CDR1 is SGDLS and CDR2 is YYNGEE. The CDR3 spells CASSGGERHEQFF. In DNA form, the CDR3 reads TGTGCCAGCAGCGGGGGGGAGCGTCATGAGCAGTTCTTC. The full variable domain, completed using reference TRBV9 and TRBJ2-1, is DSGVTQTPKHLITATGQRVTLRCSPRSGDLSVYWYQQSLDQGLQFLIQYYNGEERAKGNILERFSAQQFPDLHSELNLSSLELGDSALYFCASSGGERHEQFFGPGTRLTVL.

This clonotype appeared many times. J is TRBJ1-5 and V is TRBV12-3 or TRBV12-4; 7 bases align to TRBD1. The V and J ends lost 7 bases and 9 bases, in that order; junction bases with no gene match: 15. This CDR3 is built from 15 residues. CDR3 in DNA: TGTGCCAGCACCGAACGCCGGGACAGCCTGACGCCCCAGCATTTT. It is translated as CASTERRDSLTPQHF.

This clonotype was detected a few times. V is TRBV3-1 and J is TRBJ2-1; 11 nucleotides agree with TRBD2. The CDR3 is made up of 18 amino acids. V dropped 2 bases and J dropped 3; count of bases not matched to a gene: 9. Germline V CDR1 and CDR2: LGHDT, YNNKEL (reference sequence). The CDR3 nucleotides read TGTGCCAGCAGCCAATCCGGACTAGCGGGTGGTGTCTACAATGAGCAGTTCTTC. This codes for CASSQSGLAGGVYNEQFF.

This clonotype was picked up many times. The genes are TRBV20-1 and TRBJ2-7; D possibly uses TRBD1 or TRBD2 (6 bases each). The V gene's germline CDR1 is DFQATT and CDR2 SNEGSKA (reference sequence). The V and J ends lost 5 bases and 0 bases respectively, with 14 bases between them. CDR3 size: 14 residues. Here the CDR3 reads CSAQSRGPSYEQYF. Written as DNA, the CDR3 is TGCAGTGCTCAATCTCGGGGGCCCTCCTACGAGCAGTACTTC.

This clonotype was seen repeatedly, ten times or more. In DNA form, the CDR3 reads TGTGCCAGCAGGCAGACAGGGGATGGGGAAAAACTGTTTTTT. Its translation: CASRQTGDGEKLFF. The chain uses TRBV12-3 or TRBV12-4 and TRBJ1-4; 8 bases map to TRBD1. The CDR3 runs 14 residues. V was pared by 6 bases and J by 8 bases, with 8 bases of the junction left unmatched.

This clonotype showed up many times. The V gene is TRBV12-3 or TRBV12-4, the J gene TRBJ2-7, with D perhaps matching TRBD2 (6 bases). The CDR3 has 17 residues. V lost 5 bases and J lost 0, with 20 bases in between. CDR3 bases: TGTGCCAGCAGTCCCTTCAAGTGGGGGGTGACCTCCTACGAGCAGTACTTC. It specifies CASSPFKWGVTSYEQYF.

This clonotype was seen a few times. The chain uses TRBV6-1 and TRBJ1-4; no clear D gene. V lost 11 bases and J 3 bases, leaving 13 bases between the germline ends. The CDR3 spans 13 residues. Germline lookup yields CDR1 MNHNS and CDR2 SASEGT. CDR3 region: CAGGEGANEKLFF. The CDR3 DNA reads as TGTGCCGGTGGTGAGGGAGCTAATGAAAAACTGTTTTTT.

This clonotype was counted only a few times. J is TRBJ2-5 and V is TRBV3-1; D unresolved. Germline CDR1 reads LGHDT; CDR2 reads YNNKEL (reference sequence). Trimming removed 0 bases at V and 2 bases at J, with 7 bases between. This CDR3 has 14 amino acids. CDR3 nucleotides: TGTGCCAGCAGCCAAGAGTCAGAGCAAGAGACCCAGTACTTC. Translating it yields CASSQESEQETQYF.

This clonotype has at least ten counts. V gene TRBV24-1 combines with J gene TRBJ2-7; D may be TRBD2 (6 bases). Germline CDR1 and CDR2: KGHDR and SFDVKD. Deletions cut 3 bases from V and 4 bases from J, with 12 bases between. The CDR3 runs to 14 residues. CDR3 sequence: CATSDPARGYEQYF. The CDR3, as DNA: TGTGCCACCAGTGATCCCGCTCGGGGGTACGAGCAGTACTTC.

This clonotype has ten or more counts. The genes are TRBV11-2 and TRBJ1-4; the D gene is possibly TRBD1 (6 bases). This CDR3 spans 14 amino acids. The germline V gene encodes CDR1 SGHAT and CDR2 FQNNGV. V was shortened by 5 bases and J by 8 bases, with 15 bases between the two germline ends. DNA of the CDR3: TGTGCCAGCAGCGCCCGGGACACAGGAGAAAAACTGTTTTTT. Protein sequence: CASSARDTGEKLFF.

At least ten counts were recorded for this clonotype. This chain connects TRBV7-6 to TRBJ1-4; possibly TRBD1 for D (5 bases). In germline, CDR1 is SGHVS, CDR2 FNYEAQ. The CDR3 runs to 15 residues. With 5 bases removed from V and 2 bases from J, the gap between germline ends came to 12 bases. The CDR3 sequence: CASSPWTYTNEKLFF. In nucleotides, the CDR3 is TGTGCCAGCAGCCCCTGGACATACACTAATGAAAAACTGTTTTTT.

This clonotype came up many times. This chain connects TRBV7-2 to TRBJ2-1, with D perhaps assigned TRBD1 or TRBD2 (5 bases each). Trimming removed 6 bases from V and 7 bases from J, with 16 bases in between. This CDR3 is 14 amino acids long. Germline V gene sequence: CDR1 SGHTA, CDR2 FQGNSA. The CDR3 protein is CASRFGTLGNEQFF. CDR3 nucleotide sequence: TGTGCCAGCAGGTTCGGGACCCTAGGGAATGAGCAGTTCTTC. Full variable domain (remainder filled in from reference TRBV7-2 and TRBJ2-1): GAGVSQSPSNKVTEKGKDVELRCDPISGHTALYWYRQSLGQGLEFLIYFQGNSAPDKSGLPSDRFSAERTGGSVSTLTIQRTQQEDSAVYLCASRFGTLGNEQFFGPGTRLTVL.

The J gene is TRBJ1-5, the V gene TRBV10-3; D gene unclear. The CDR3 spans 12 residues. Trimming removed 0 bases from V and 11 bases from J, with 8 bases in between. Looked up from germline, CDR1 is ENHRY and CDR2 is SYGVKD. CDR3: CAISESVVAQHF. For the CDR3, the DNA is TGTGCCATCAGTGAGTCGGTGGTAGCCCAGCATTTT.

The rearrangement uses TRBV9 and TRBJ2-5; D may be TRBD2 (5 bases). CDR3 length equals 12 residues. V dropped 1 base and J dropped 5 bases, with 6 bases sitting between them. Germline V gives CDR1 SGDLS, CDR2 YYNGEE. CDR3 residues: CASSVREETQYF. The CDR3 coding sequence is TGTGCCAGCAGCGTAAGGGAGGAGACCCAGTACTTC.

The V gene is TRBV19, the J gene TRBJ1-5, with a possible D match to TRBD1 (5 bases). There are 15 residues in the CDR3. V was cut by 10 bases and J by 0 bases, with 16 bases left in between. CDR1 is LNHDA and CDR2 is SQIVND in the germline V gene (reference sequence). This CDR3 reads CATSLGPYSNQPQHF. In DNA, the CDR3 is TGTGCCACCTCCTTGGGGCCCTATAGCAATCAGCCCCAGCATTTT.

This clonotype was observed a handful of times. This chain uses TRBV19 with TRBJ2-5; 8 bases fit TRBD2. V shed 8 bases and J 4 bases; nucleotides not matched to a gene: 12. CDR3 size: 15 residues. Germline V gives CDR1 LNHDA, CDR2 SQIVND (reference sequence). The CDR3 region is CASGGIAGKGETQYF. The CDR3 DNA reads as TGTGCCAGTGGAGGGATAGCGGGGAAGGGAGAGACCCAGTACTTC. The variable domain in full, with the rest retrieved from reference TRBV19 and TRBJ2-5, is DGGITQSPKYLFRKEGQNVTLSCEQNLNHDAMYWYRQDPGQGLRLIYYSQIVNDFQKGDIAEGYSVSREKKESFPLTVTSAQKNPTAFYLCASGGIAGKGETQYFGPGTRLLVL.

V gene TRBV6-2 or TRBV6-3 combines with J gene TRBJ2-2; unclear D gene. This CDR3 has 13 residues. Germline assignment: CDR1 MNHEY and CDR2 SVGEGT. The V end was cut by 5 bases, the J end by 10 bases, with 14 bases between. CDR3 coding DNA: TGTGCCAGCAGTGAATTAAGAGGTTCGGAGCTGTTTTTT. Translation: CASSELRGSELFF.